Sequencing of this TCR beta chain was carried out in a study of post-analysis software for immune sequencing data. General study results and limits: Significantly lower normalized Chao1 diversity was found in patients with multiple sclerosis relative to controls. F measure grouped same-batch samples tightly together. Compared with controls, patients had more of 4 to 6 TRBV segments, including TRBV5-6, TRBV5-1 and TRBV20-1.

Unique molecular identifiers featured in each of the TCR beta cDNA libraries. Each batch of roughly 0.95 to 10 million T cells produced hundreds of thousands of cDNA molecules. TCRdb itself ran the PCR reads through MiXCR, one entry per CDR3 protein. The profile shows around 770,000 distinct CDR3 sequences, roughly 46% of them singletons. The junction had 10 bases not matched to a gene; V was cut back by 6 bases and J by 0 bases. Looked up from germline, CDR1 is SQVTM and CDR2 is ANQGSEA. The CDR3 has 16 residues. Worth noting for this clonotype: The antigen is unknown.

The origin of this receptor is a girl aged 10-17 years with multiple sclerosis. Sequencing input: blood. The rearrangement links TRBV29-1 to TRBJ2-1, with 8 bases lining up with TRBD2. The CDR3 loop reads CSVTGLATSSYNEQFF. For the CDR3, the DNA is TGCAGCGTAACCGGACTAGCCACGAGCTCCTACAATGAGCAGTTCTTC.